The clone carrying this TCR beta chain was counted a few times. This CDR3 spans 13 amino acids. Germline V lookup: CDR1 SGHTA, CDR2 FQGNSA. The germline V and J ends were trimmed by 5 bases and 5 bases, with 12 bases remaining between them. Next came a second PCR, run for about 6 to 12 cycles, which used a sample-barcoded 5' primer along with a J-beta primer mix. TCRdb itself ran the 5' RACE reads through MiXCR, one entry per CDR3 protein. Of some 320,000 distinct CDR3 sequences detected, 25% to 30% appear once; the ten largest clones hold 29%. The data belong to a study of blood T cells in healthy people across ages.

The chain links TRBV7-2 to TRBJ2-5, with D unclear. The receptor was isolated from an older woman in good health. Sequenced sample: blood. The CDR3 DNA follows: TGTGCCAGCAGCAACCATCCAAGGGAGACCCAGTACTTC. Residues: CASSNHPRETQYF.